This T cell receptor beta chain is from a study of OX40 agonist ivuxolimab in advanced cancers. Study summary: Enrollees could have had prior anti-PD-1, anti-PD-L1 or anti-CTLA-4 therapy, which around 40% had received.

For this clone: Its antigen is not known.

Findings and caveats of the study: Nonresponders included some who also had low normalized T-cell clonal expansion.

The CDR3 sequence is 14 residues long. Trimming took off 6 bases at V and 1 base at J, with 12 bases between the two ends. Germline-derived CDR1 and CDR2 are MNHEY and SVGAGI. Generated by immunoSEQ multiplex PCR, the TCRdb table keeps only in-frame clones and is missing some. The sample carries about 42,000 clones, 70% to 90% recorded once. The J gene is TRBJ1-1, the V gene TRBV6-5; D is perhaps TRBD1 (5 bases). Sequences were derived from CD4+ or CD8+ T cells sorted from blood, sampled in a trial of the OX40 agonist ivuxolimab. This TCR came from an adult with an advanced solid tumor such as melanoma, head and neck, liver or kidney cancer. CDR3 sequence: CASRRGVENTEAFF. The CDR3 nucleotides are TGTGCCAGCAGACGGGGGGTGGAGAACACTGAAGCTTTCTTT.